This T cell receptor (beta chain) was documented in a study of neurological immune-mediated disorders. This clonotype was detected many times. What it recognizes is unknown. CDR1 and CDR2 from the germline V gene are DFQATT and SNEGSKA (reference sequence). The CDR3 covers 13 residues. V shed 1 base and J shed 0 bases, with 6 bases lying between them. Points from the study as a whole: None of the CDR3 amino acid sequences in expanded clones turned up in more than one subject, which points to private repertoires in all groups.

TCRdb re-called the 5' RACE reads through MiXCR, storing one row per CDR3 protein. The data contain about 38,000 distinct CDR3 sequences, roughly 5% of them seen just once; the ten biggest clones take up approximately 10%. Source material: CD4+ T cells from blood. The chain employs TRBV20-1 and TRBJ2-5, with TRBD1 as a possible D gene (6 bases). The sequence was obtained from a man in his late teens or twenties in good health. CDR3 DNA: TGCAGTGCTAGAGGGGGGCACCAAGAGACCCAGTACTTC. This translates into CSARGGHQETQYF.